Each of the 17 T cell receptor beta chains below was sequenced from the same sample in a study of T cell repertoires in cytomegalovirus infection. TCRdb ran MiXCR on the reads and lists one entry per CDR3 protein. The sample has 400,000 or so distinct CDR3 sequences; roughly 18% are singletons. Sequencing was carried out using PBMCs. The receptor source for this set is a human donor in good health (CMV status not recorded). Some clones in this sample may be carry-over from other donors' samples.

The chain joins TRBV30 to TRBJ2-1; 10 bases match TRBD1. The CDR3 is made up of 15 amino acids. Germline loops: CDR1 GTSNPN, CDR2 SVGIG (reference sequence). Trimming took 2 bases from V and 8 from J; bases not matched to a gene: 9. The CDR3 coding sequence is TGTGCCTGGAGTCCCCTGGGACAGGGGCGTTATGAGCAGTTCTTC. Amino acid sequence: CAWSPLGQGRYEQFF.

This clonotype was found a few times. The chain has TRBV28 and TRBJ1-4; D is unclear. Germline CDR1 and CDR2: MDHEN and SYDVKM. V was clipped by 6 bases and J by 2 bases, with 19 bases between them. The CDR3 runs 17 residues. The CDR3 nucleotides are TGTGCCAGCAGCCCTAGCCCCAGTGGGGTGACTAATGAAAAACTGTTTTTT. As protein: CASSPSPSGVTNEKLFF.

The chain links TRBV18 to TRBJ2-1; no reliable D call. This CDR3 has 15 residues. The V gene lost 1 base and the J gene lost 4 bases, with 11 bases spanning the gap. In germline, CDR1 is KGHSH, CDR2 LQKENI. The CDR3 loop reads CASSPRQLGYNEQFF. CDR3 nucleotide sequence: TGTGCCAGCTCACCACGGCAGCTGGGATACAATGAGCAGTTCTTC.

This clonotype was seen a handful of times. The V gene is TRBV6-2 or TRBV6-3, the J gene TRBJ1-2; maybe TRBD1 (6 bases). Looked up from germline, CDR1 is MNHEY and CDR2 is SVGEGT. V lost 0 bases to trimming and J lost 6 bases, with 11 bases between them. The CDR3 runs 14 residues. The CDR3 protein is CASSYSTDSNGYTF. DNA for the CDR3: TGTGCCAGCAGTTACTCGACGGACAGTAATGGCTACACCTTC.

This clonotype was counted a single time. The chain couples TRBV27 to TRBJ1-4; D perhaps matches TRBD1 (6 bases). The V gene's germline CDR1 is MNHEY and CDR2 SMNVEV (reference sequence). This CDR3 comprises 15 residues. Deletions cut 5 bases from V and 4 bases from J, with 14 bases between. For the CDR3, the DNA is TGTGCCAGCAGTCCCCTCGACAGGATTAATGAAAAACTGTTTTTT. Translated: CASSPLDRINEKLFF.

This clonotype has just a few counts. This rearrangement joins TRBV18 to TRBJ2-3, with 8 bases matching TRBD1. The CDR3 covers 14 residues. CDR1 KGHSH and CDR2 LQKENI come from the germline V gene. V was pared by 6 bases and J by 5 bases, with 7 bases of the junction left unmatched. The DNA for the CDR3 is TGTGCCAGCTCTCCGGACAGGGTCGGAGATACGCAGTATTTT. Its translation: CASSPDRVGDTQYF.

As regards this clonotype: The junction departs from the called germline gene at one end, perhaps through a read error. The gene calls are TRBV2 and TRBJ2-1; TRBD2 matches at 8 bases. The CDR3 loop spans 14 amino acids. Germline V CDR1 and CDR2: SNHLY, FYNNEI. CDR3 protein: CASNREGSYNEQLF. The CDR3 bases are TGTGCCAGCAATCGGGAGGGCTCCTACAATGAGCAGTTGTTC.

This clonotype was counted a few times. The junction differs from germline at one of its ends, possibly a read error. The V gene is TRBV5-3, the J gene TRBJ2-7, with D perhaps matching TRBD1 or TRBD2 (5 bases each). TRBV5-3 is given ORF status, its function remaining uncertain. This CDR3 spans 15 amino acids. CDR3 sequence: CASSLGPDTRLWQYF. CDR3 DNA: TGTGCCAGCAGCTTGGGACCGGACACTAGGCTTTGGCAGTACTTC.

This chain connects TRBV19 to TRBJ2-6, with D possibly being TRBD1 (5 bases). The V gene's germline CDR1 is LNHDA and CDR2 SQIVND (reference sequence). This CDR3 has 15 amino acids. V lost 3 bases and J lost 2, with 8 bases in between. Written as DNA, the CDR3 is TGTGCCAGTAGTATCCAGGGAACTGGGGCCAACGTCCTGACTTTC. Amino acids: CASSIQGTGANVLTF.

This chain links TRBV7-9 with TRBJ1-1; no reliable D call. V was cut by 1 base and J by 8 bases, with 8 bases left in between. The CDR3 has 12 residues. Germline V gives CDR1 SEHNR, CDR2 FQNEAQ (reference sequence). The chain's CDR3 is CASSLGKTEAFF. The CDR3 nucleotides read TGTGCCAGCAGCTTAGGTAAAACAGAAGCTTTCTTT.

This clonotype has ten or more counts. The chain recombines TRBV10-3 with TRBJ2-7, with 9 positions matching TRBD2. V shed 11 bases, J shed 4 bases, and the junction held 18 bases outside the gene matches. Germline lookup yields CDR1 ENHRY and CDR2 SYGVKD. This CDR3 is built from 16 residues. CDR3 bases: TGTGCCTCAAAGAGTGGGGAAGGACTAGCGTCATACGAGCAGTACTTC. Protein sequence: CASKSGEGLASYEQYF.

This clonotype has just a few counts. The chain employs TRBV6-5 and TRBJ2-6, with 7 positions matching TRBD2. V shed 10 bases, J shed 4 bases, and the junction held 7 bases outside the gene matches. CDR1 MNHEY and CDR2 SVGAGI come from the germline V gene. CDR3 length: 14 amino acids. CDR3 coding DNA: TGTGCCACCCAGAGGGAGGGGGGGGCCAACGTCCTGACTTTC. Its translation is CATQREGGANVLTF.

The chain uses TRBV7-6 and TRBJ2-3; 9 nucleotides agree with TRBD1. Per the germline V gene, CDR1 is SGHVS and CDR2 is FNYEAQ. The V segment lost 4 bases and the J segment 2 bases; nucleotides outside the gene matches: 4. The CDR3 has 15 residues. The DNA for the CDR3 is TGTGCCAGCAGCTGGGGGGACAGGGACACAGATACGCAGTATTTT. This codes for CASSWGDRDTDTQYF.

This clonotype was seen only a few times. The chain joins TRBV6-4 to TRBJ1-5; maybe TRBD1 (5 bases). CDR3 length: 19 residues. The germline gives CDR1 MRHNA, CDR2 SNTAGT. V lost 2 bases to trimming and J lost 3 bases, with 23 bases between them. DNA for the CDR3: TGTGCCAGCAGTGACCCTTGGGCGGCTGGACACAATCACAATCAGCCCCAGCATTTT. This translates into CASSDPWAAGHNHNQPQHF.

The rearrangement joins TRBV12-3 or TRBV12-4 to TRBJ1-1, with D maybe TRBD1 (5 bases). V lost 2 bases to trimming and J lost 0 bases, with 10 bases between them. The CDR3 covers 15 residues. CDR3 region: CASSLSAGLNTEAFF. Here the CDR3 DNA reads TGTGCCAGCAGTTTATCGGCAGGGTTGAACACTGAAGCTTTCTTT.

This clonotype was seen more than once but under ten times. CDR3 residues: CASSFNSGGTPVEQYF. The CDR3 DNA sequence: TGTGCCAGCAGCTTTAATAGCGGGGGGACTCCGGTCGAGCAGTACTTC. The rearrangement joins TRBV11-1 to TRBJ2-7; 10 nucleotides align to TRBD2. From germline, CDR1 is SGHAT and CDR2 FQDESV (reference sequence). The CDR3 loop spans 16 amino acids. After removal of 3 bases from V and 6 bases from J, the junction contained 11 bases not matched to a gene.

V and J are TRBV9 and TRBJ2-1; D remains unclear. The CDR3 runs to 13 residues. CDR1 and CDR2 (germline): SGDLS, YYNGEE. V lost 3 bases and J lost 2, with 6 bases in between. The DNA of the CDR3 is TGTGCCAGCAGCGCTTCCCCCTACAATGAGCAGTTCTTC. This translates into CASSASPYNEQFF.